This record concerns one T cell receptor (beta chain) sequence. Its recognized antigen is unknown. The library was obtained by the immunoSEQ multiplex PCR assay. A mixture of 60 forward primers for TCR Vbeta segments and 13 reverse primers for TCR Jbeta segments was used in the multiplex PCR. The CDR3 region of rearranged TCR beta genes was amplified from genomic DNA by a multiplex PCR assay. Amplified TCR beta libraries were sequenced as 87-base-pair reads on the Illumina HiSeq System. On the authors' methods: In a later analysis, tens of millions of unique TCR beta chains were counted across the 650 to 700 repertoires, and approximately 11 million of these chains were shared by at least two donors. To remove PCR and sequencing errors, raw reads were error-corrected and collapsed into unique sequences using a nearest-neighbor algorithm that merged closely related sequences. Alignment of CDR3 sequences to IMGT reference sequences was used to assign V, D and J gene segments. For a sequence to be retained, a match of at least six nucleotides was required to both a V gene segment and a J gene segment. Rearrangements were classified as productive when the CDR3 lacked stop codons and remained in frame with V and J, and all other rearrangements were classified as non-productive. CDR3 was defined by IMGT convention, running from the second conserved V-encoded cysteine to the conserved J-encoded phenylalanine. In an earlier analysis of 550 to 650 of the donors, sequences lacking an unambiguous match to a single V gene segment were excluded. An earlier analysis of 587 of the donors classified V segments as functional when productive rearrangements were above 56.7% and as segregating when the standard deviation between donors was above 5%. A statistical classification framework was built to diagnose cytomegalovirus status from the catalog of TCR beta chain sequences. In a later analysis, TCR nucleotide sequences were compared against IMGT/GENE-DB human TR gene sequences so that V and J genes could be assigned. Using the TCRdist pipeline, a later analysis assigned CDR3 sequences along with most-parsimonious VDJ recombination scenarios. A later analysis defined each TCR beta chain by its CDR3 amino acid sequence plus V-gene family, and excluded reads lacking a unique V-gene family. As a way to deal with suspected cross-contamination and a sequencing artifact, a later analysis dropped 450 to 600 nucleotide sequences that were highly shared and had low generation probability. For each public chain, a later analysis derived a clonal expansion index from normalized ranks of inferred template counts within each repertoire. In a later analysis, generation probabilities were computed using a VDJ recombination model fitted to out-of-frame rearrangements, and the results were checked against IGoR. In a later analysis, hypergeometric tests were used to score TCR-TCR, TCR-HLA and TCR-CMV co-occurrence, with a repertoire-size bias correction applied to TCR pairs. In a later analysis, false discovery rates were estimated by permuting HLA or CMV assignments 20 times. In a later analysis, co-occurring TCRs were grouped using DBSCAN, and TCRdist sequence similarity was added for clustering within HLA-allele-positive subsets. Repertoires with fewer than 30,000 or more than 120,000 public chains were left out of co-occurrence clustering, as were a handful of repertoires with anomalous nucleotide sharing. TCRdb obtained this table from immuneACCESS and retained in-frame rearrangements with V and J assigned. These tables miss some clones; where compared with another copy, unresolved V genes account for less than half of the shortfall, and the remainder is unexplained. V and J calls and clone size are copied from that table; D and trimming were computed from the DNA. The sample table records 150,000 or so clones. The top ten clonotypes cover 1.5% to 2% of the sample.

In total, approximately 700 healthy bone marrow donors made up the cohort. Cohort members were all nominally healthy when sampled, although unrecorded immune exposures were likely present. The donor tested CMV seronegative, placing the donor among the 350 to 400 seronegative members of the cohort. Each donor provided a peripheral blood sample, and peripheral blood mononuclear cells were used for TCR beta sequencing. The Qiagen DNeasy Blood Extraction Kit was used to extract genomic DNA from the blood cell samples. CDR1 and CDR2 are read off the germline V gene as MDHEN and SYDVKM. V and J lose 3 bases and 0 bases, and a span of 9 bases separates them. The CDR3 covers 15 residues, taking in both the cysteine and the phenylalanine. The sequence is cut down to CDR3 DNA, 45 bases in frame from base 1. This entry belongs to a study of cytomegalovirus exposure and HLA in healthy donors (dated by TCRdb to 2015 to 2018). With regard to the full study: An earlier analysis of approximately 640 of the donors reported about 290 Gb of sequence data and about 100 million unique TCR beta sequences from 190 million or so T cells. Using immunosequencing, the study profiled T cell repertoires from around 680 subjects and related those repertoires to cytomegalovirus serostatus. Typing coverage differed by locus: A, B, C, DRB1 and DQB1 were typed in roughly 620-630 donors, DQA1 in 522, DPA1 in some 610, and DPB1 in around 440. Four to six DR-DQ haplotypes were handled as single units for association and clustering, since linkage in the cohort was strong. Besides the first cohort of roughly 640 subjects, a separate validation cohort made up of 120 different subjects was used. Across around 400 genotyped donors of the cohort, an average of about 240,000 unique TCR beta nucleotide sequences per donor were sequenced, and roughly 17% of those sequences were non-productive. The study combined high-throughput TCR immunosequencing, statistical association of individual TCRs with disease status, and machine learning to predict cytomegalovirus infection status. HLA typing covered class I and class II loci at four-digit resolution. The study aimed to test whether cataloging public T cell receptors could reveal signatures of past pathogen exposure. In the later analysis, no new phenotypic data were used to find candidate immune exposures; instead, reliance was placed on TCR beta sequences and their occurrence across donors. An early release that covered about 600 HLA-typed donors contained about 290 gigabases of sequencing data and 85 million to 100 million unique TCR sequences. A later genetic analysis used genome-wide SNP genotypes for about 65% of the roughly 700 donors, treating that subset as a discovery cohort. All discovery cohort repertoires had been generated on a single sequencing platform. Of the roughly 410 genotyped donors, over 80% were placed in the genetic ancestry cluster associated with self-reported Caucasian donors. In a later analysis, previously published TCR beta repertoires from some 640 donors were re-analyzed and high-resolution HLA genotyping was added so that TCR occurrence patterns could be studied. An earlier analysis of approximately 630 of the donors applied high-throughput TCR beta sequencing to assess whether each TCR beta V gene segment acted as functional or pseudogenic. Donor age, sex, ethnicity and CMV serostatus were collected together with the repertoire data.

Beyond this particular receptor, the publication reports: A further reported finding was that TCR beta sequences accurately predicted the HLA-A and HLA-B alleles for most subjects in the first cohort. In a later analysis, TCR association rates were found to vary across HLA loci, with the most associated TCRs seen for DRB1 alleles and the fewest for HLA-C alleles. The 87-base-pair reads could not distinguish some IMGT-functional V segments, including TRBV6-2 and TRBV6-3, so those segments were excluded. According to a later genetic analysis, donors in an Asian-associated ancestry cluster had fewer N-insertions in productive TCRs than the roughly 700-donor mean. Most TCR sequences were observed very rarely across donors, whereas some public TCRs were present in many individuals. In the study, 150 to 200 TCR beta chains were listed as associated with cytomegalovirus. Linkage disequilibrium might explain the correlated functional status among segregating V segments, but an unknown experimental factor could not be ruled out. A later analysis associated around 16,000 TCR beta sequences with specific HLA alleles at a false discovery rate of 0.05. In this cohort, only TCR beta chains were sequenced, and detectable features were limited by the absence of alpha or paired-chain data. Sequencing depth was assumed to be roughly uniform across donors in the presence/absence analyses, though that assumption may not hold. The authors suggested that the approach could potentially be generalized to other disease states and immunological phenotypes. Strong co-occurrence of HLA alleles, especially DR and DQ, made assigning TCR associations to individual alleles difficult. In an earlier analysis of over 550 of the donors, most TCR beta V segments were observed in productive rearrangements about 90% or about 30% of the time, broadly matching IMGT annotations. Cytomegalovirus status was reported to be diagnosed by the classifier with high specificity and sensitivity in both the original and validation cohorts. According to a later analysis, most CMV-associated TCR beta chains appeared to be HLA-restricted, and the HLA associations seemed to be driven largely by CMV exposure. A cluster of highly shared sequence variants was judged likely to be a technical artifact of the sequencing pipeline. A later genetic analysis associated a missense DCLRE1C variant with V-gene and J-gene trimming of TCR beta chains, and an independent cohort replicated the association. Several of the top co-occurrence clusters appeared to be linked to parvovirus B19, influenza, CMV and Epstein-Barr virus, according to a later analysis. A later analysis found that HLA-associated TCR beta chains were more clonally expanded and had lower generation probabilities than equally common non-associated chains. A few of the identified cytomegalovirus-associated TCR beta chains were confirmed in vitro to be specific for cytomegalovirus antigens. Because counts were too low, about 15 rarely observed V segments, including chromosome 9 orphons, were left out of the earlier analysis of roughly 600 of the donors. Because some donors lacked HLA typing at each locus, the association tests relied only on the typed subset. CMV serostatus was the only immune exposure information available for the cohort.

The receptor's source is a man aged 18-30 years in good health and CMV-seronegative. The sample consisted of PBMCs. The rearranged segments are TRBV28 and TRBJ1-3, with a tentative D gene TRBD1 over 6 matching bases. The nucleotide sequence reads as follows: TGTGCCAGCAGTTTCAGGGGAAGCTCTGGAAACACCATATATTTT. Translated, this gives CASSFRGSSGNTIYF. With all but the CDR3 taken from the reference TRBV28 and TRBJ1-3 genes, the full variable domain is: DVKVTQSSRYLVKRTGEKVFLECVQDMDHENMFWYRQDPGLGLRLIYFSYDVKMKEKGDIPEGYSVSREKKERFSLILESASTNQTSMYLCASSFRGSSGNTIYFGEGSWLTVV.